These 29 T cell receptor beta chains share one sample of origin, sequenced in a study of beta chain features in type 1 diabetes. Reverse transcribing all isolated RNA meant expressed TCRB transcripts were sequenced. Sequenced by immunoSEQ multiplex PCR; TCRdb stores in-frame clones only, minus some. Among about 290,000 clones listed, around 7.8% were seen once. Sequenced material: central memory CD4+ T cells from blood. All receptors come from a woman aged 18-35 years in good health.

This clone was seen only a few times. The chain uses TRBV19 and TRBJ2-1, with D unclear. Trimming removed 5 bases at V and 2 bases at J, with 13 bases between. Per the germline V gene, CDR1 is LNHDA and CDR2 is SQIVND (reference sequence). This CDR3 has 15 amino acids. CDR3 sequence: CASSLGSEPYNEQFF. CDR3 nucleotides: TGTGCCAGTAGTTTGGGATCAGAGCCCTACAATGAGCAGTTCTTC.

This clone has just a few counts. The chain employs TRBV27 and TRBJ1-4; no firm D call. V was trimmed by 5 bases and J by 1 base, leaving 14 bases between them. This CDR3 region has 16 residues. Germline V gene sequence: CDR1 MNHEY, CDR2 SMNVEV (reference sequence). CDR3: CASSPLGEGTNEKLFF. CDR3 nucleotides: TGTGCCAGCAGTCCTCTAGGCGAGGGAACTAATGAAAAACTGTTTTTT.

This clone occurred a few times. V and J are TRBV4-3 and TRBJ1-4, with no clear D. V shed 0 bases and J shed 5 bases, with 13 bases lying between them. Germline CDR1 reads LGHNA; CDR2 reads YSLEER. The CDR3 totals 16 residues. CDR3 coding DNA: TGCGCCAGCAGCCAAGATTGGGTTTCGGGAAATGAAAAACTGTTTTTT. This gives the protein CASSQDWVSGNEKLFF.

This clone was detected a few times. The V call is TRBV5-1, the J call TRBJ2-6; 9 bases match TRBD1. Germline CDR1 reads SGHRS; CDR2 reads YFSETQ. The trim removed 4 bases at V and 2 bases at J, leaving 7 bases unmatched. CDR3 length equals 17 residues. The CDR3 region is CASSQLTGGAGANVLTF. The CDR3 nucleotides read TGCGCCAGCAGCCAACTTACAGGGGGCGCTGGGGCCAACGTCCTGACTTTC.

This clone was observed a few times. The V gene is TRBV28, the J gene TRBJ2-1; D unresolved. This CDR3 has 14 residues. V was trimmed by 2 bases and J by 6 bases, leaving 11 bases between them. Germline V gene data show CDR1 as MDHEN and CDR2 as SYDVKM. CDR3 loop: CASSLPTTVNEQFF. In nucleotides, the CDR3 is TGTGCCAGCAGTTTACCCACTACGGTCAATGAGCAGTTCTTC.

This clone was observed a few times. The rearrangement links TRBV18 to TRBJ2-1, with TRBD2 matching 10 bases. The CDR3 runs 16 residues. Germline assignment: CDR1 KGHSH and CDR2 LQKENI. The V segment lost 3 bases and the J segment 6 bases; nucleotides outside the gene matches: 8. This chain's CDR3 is CASSPSSGRAGNEQFF. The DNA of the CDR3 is TGTGCCAGCTCACCGTCCAGCGGGAGGGCCGGCAATGAGCAGTTCTTC.

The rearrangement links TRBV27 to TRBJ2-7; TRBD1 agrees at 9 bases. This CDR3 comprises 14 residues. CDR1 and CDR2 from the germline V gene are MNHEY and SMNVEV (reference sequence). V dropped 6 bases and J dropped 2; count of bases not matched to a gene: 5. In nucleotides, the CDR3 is TGTGCCAGCAGCAAAAACAGGGGGCCCTACGAGCAGTACTTC. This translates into CASSKNRGPYEQYF.

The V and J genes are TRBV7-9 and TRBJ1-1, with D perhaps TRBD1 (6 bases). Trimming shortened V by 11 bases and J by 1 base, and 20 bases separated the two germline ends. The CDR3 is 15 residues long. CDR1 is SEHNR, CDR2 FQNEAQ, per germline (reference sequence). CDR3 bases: TGTGCCCTCGACTCGGGGGCTTTCCGGAACACTGAAGCTTTCTTT. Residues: CALDSGAFRNTEAFF.

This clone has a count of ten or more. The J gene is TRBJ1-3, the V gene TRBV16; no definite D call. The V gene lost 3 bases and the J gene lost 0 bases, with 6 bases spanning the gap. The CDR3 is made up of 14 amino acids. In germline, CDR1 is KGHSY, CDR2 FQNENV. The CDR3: CASSQRSSGNTIYF. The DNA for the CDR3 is TGTGCCAGCAGCCAGCGGAGCTCTGGAAACACCATATATTTT.

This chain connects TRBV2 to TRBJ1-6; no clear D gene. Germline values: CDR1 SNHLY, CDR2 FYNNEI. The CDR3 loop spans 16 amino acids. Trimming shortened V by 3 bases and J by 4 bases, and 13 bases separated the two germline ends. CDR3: CASSDTGSAYNSPLHF. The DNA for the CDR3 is TGTGCCAGCAGTGATACGGGGTCGGCATATAATTCACCCCTCCACTTT.

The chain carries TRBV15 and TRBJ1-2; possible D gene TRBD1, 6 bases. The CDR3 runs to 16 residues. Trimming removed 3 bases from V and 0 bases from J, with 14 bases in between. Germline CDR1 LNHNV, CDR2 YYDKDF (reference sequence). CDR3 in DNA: TGTGCCACCAGCAGGCCGGGGGCAGAGACTAACTATGGCTACACCTTC. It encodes CATSRPGAETNYGYTF.

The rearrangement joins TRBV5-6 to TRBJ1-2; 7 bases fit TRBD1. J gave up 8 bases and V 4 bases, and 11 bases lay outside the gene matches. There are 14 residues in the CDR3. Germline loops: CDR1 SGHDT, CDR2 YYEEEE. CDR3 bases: TGTGCCAGCAGCGGTAATAGGGGGCGTCGAGGCTACACCTTC. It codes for CASSGNRGRRGYTF.

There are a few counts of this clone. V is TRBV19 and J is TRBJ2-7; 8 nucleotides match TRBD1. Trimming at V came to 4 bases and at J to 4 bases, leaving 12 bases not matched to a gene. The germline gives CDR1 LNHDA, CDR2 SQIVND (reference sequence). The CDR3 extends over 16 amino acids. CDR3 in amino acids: CASSTLSDRGLYEQYF. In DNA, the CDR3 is TGTGCCAGTAGTACCCTCAGTGACAGGGGATTGTACGAGCAGTACTTC.

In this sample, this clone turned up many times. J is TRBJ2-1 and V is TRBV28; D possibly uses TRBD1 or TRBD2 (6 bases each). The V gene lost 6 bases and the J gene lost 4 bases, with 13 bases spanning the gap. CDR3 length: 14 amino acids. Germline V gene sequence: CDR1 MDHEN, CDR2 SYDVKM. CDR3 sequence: CASRRDTTYNEQFF. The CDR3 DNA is TGTGCCAGCAGGCGGGACACCACTTACAATGAGCAGTTCTTC.

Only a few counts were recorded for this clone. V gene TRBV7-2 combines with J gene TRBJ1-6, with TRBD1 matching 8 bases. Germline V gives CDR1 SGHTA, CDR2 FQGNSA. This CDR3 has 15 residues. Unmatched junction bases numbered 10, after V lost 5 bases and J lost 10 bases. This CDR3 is CASSIRTGLDSPLHF. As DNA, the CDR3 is TGTGCCAGCAGCATCCGGACAGGGCTCGACTCACCCCTCCACTTT. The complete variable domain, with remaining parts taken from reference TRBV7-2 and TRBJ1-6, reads GAGVSQSPSNKVTEKGKDVELRCDPISGHTALYWYRQSLGQGLEFLIYFQGNSAPDKSGLPSDRFSAERTGGSVSTLTIQRTQQEDSAVYLCASSIRTGLDSPLHFGNGTRLTVT.

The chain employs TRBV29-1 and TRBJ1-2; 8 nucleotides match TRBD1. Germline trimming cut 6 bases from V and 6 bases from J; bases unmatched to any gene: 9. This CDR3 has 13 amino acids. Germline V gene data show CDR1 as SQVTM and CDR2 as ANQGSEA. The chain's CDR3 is CSVFVDRGDGYTF. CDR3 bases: TGCAGCGTCTTTGTAGACAGGGGAGATGGCTACACCTTC.

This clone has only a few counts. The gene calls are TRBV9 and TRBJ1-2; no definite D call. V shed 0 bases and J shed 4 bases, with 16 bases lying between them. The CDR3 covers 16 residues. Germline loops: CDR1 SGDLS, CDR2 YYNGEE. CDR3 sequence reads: CASSVEATTATYGYTF. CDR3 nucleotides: TGTGCCAGCAGCGTAGAGGCCACTACAGCAACCTATGGCTACACCTTC.

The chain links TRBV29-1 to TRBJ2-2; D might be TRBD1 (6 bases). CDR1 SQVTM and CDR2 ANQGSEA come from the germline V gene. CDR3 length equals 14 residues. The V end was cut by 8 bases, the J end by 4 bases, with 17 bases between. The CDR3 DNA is TGCAGCACTACAGGGCGGGCGGGCACCGGGGAGCTGTTTTTT. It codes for CSTTGRAGTGELFF.

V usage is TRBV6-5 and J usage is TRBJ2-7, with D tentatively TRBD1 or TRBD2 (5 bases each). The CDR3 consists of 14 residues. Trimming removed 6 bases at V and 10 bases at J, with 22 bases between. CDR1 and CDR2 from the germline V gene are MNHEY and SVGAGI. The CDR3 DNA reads TGTGCCAGCAGCAACAACCACCGAGGGGAGTCACAGTACTTC. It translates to CASSNNHRGESQYF.

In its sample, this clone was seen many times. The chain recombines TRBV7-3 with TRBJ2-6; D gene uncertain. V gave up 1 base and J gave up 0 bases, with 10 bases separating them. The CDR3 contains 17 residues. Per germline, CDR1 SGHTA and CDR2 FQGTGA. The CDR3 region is CASSLSLVGSGANVLTF. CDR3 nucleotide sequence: TGTGCCAGCAGCTTAAGTCTTGTAGGCTCTGGGGCCAACGTCCTGACTTTC.

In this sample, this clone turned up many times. The CDR3 reads CASSTDRAYEQYF. Here the CDR3 DNA reads TGTGCCAGTAGTACGGACAGAGCCTACGAGCAGTACTTC. This chain connects TRBV19 to TRBJ2-7; D perhaps matches TRBD1 (6 bases). This CDR3 comprises 13 residues. Trimming pared 4 bases from V and 2 bases from J, leaving 9 bases between. In germline, CDR1 is LNHDA, CDR2 SQIVND (reference sequence).

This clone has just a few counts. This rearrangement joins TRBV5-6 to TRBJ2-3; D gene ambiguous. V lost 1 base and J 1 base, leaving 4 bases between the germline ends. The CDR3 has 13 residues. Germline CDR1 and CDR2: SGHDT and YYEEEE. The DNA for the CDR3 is TGTGCCAGCAGCTTGTTGCGCACAGATACGCAGTATTTT. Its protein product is CASSLLRTDTQYF.

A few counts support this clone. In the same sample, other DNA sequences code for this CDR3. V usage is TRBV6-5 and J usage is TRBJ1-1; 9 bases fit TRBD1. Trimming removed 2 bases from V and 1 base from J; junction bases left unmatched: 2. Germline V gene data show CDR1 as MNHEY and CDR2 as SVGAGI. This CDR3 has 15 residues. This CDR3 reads CASSYGTGRNTEAFF. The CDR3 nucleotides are TGTGCCAGCAGTTACGGGACAGGGAGGAACACTGAAGCTTTCTTT.

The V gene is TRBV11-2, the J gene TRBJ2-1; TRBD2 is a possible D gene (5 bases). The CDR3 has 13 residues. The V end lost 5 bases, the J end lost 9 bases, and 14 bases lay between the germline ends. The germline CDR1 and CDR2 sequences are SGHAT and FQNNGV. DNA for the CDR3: TGTGCCAGCAGCGAGGGTCGTGCGGGTGAGCAGTTCTTC. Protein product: CASSEGRAGEQFF.

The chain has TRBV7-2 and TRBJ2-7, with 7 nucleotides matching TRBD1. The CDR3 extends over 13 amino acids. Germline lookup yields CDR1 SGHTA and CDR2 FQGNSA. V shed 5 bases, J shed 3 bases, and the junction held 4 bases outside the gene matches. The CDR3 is CASSRDRFYEQYV. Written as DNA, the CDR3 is TGTGCCAGCAGCCGGGACAGATTCTACGAGCAGTACGTC.

The CDR3 DNA reads TGTGCCAGCAGCTTGGAGGGAAGGGTCGGTACGCAGTATTTT. It codes for CASSLEGRVGTQYF. V usage is TRBV5-4 and J usage is TRBJ2-3; no definite D call. Germline V lookup: CDR1 SGHNT, CDR2 YYREEE (reference sequence). The CDR3 covers 14 residues. V shed 0 bases and J shed 8 bases, with 13 bases lying between them.

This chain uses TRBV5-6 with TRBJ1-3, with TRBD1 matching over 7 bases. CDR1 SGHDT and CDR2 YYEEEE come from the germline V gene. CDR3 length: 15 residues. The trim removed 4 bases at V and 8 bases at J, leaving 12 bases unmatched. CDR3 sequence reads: CASSVNRGPLDTIYF. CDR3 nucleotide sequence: TGTGCCAGCAGCGTGAACAGGGGACCTCTTGACACCATATATTTT.

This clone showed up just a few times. The DNA of the CDR3 is TGTGCCAGCAGCGGCAGGGTAAATTCACCCCTCCACTTT. Translated, it gives CASSGRVNSPLHF. The chain links TRBV28 to TRBJ1-6; the D gene is possibly TRBD1 (5 bases). The ends were cut back, 6 bases at V and 7 bases at J, with 10 bases in the middle. The CDR3 contains 13 residues. Germline CDR1 is MDHEN and CDR2 is SYDVKM.

The CDR3 spells CASSGGAHEQYF. Written as DNA, the CDR3 is TGTGCCAGCTCCGGAGGGGCCCACGAGCAGTACTTC. This chain links TRBV6-1 with TRBJ2-7, with D tentatively TRBD2 (6 bases). The CDR3 covers 12 residues. Germline-derived CDR1 and CDR2 are MNHNS and SASEGT. Trimming cost V 8 bases and J 5 bases, with 13 bases left between them.